A single sample gave rise to the 16 T cell receptor beta chains below, sequenced in a study of shared clonotypes between healthy human individuals. The repertoire was sequenced with immunoSEQ multiplex PCR; TCRdb's copy has only in-frame clones and lacks some. The table has 2 million to 3 million clones, 90% to 95% seen once. Sequencing input: naive CD4+ T cells from PBMCs. Documented subset: CD45RA+ positively selected. All receptors derive from a man aged 18 to 29 in good health. Some clones in this sample may be carry-over from other donors' samples.

The chain joins TRBV5-4 to TRBJ2-1; unclear D gene. The CDR3 loop spans 13 amino acids. V dropped 4 bases and J dropped 6 bases, with 11 bases sitting between them. CDR1 and CDR2 from the germline V gene are SGHNT and YYREEE (reference sequence). CDR3 sequence (DNA): TGTGCCAGCAGCGCCTATTTGGGCAATGAGCAGTTCTTC. It encodes CASSAYLGNEQFF.

This clone was seen only once. The CDR3 nucleotides read TGTGCCACCACTAGGCAGTATAGCACAGATACGCAGTATTTT. This gives the protein CATTRQYSTDTQYF. The chain has TRBV6-5 and TRBJ2-3; tentative D call: TRBD2 (5 bases). The CDR3 is 14 residues long. Germline-derived CDR1 and CDR2 are MNHEY and SVGAGI. V was clipped by 10 bases and J by 0 bases, with 14 bases between them.

This clone was counted a few times. Other DNA sequences within the sample encode an identical CDR3. The V and J genes are TRBV5-1 and TRBJ2-7; unclear D gene. The CDR3 sequence is 11 residues long. Per the germline V gene, CDR1 is SGHRS and CDR2 is YFSETQ. V lost 4 bases to trimming and J lost 2 bases, with 4 bases between them. The CDR3 spells CASSGAYEQYF. DNA of the CDR3: TGCGCCAGCAGCGGGGCCTACGAGCAGTACTTC.

This clone was counted once. J is TRBJ2-1 and V is TRBV5-4; the match to TRBD1 covers 7 bases. This CDR3 spans 15 amino acids. With V trimmed by 4 bases and J by 2 bases, 6 bases remained unmatched. The germline V gene has CDR1 SGHNT and CDR2 YYREEE (reference sequence). The CDR3, as DNA: TGTGCCAGCAGCCAAGGGACAGTCGCCTACAATGAGCAGTTCTTC. Amino acid sequence: CASSQGTVAYNEQFF.

This rearrangement joins TRBV5-1 to TRBJ2-1, with 13 bases lining up with TRBD2. Germline V CDR1 and CDR2: SGHRS, YFSETQ. V lost 2 bases and J lost 8; bases outside the gene matches: 1. This CDR3 comprises 14 residues. CDR3 sequence reads: CASSFGLAGDEQFF. The CDR3 DNA reads TGCGCCAGCAGCTTTGGACTAGCGGGAGATGAGCAGTTCTTC.

The count of this clone is one. The gene calls are TRBV6-1 and TRBJ2-1; 12 bases map to TRBD2. V was pared by 6 bases and J by 10 bases, with 10 bases of the junction left unmatched. CDR1 MNHNS and CDR2 SASEGT come from the germline V gene. The CDR3 loop spans 15 amino acids. The CDR3 protein is CASSLKRLAGDEQFF. The CDR3 nucleotides read TGTGCCAGCAGCCTTAAAAGACTAGCGGGAGACGAGCAGTTCTTC.

The chain employs TRBV5-5 and TRBJ2-7; the match to TRBD1 covers 9 bases. From germline, CDR1 is SGHKS and CDR2 YYEKEE (reference sequence). This CDR3 contains 13 residues. The V gene end was trimmed by 4 bases and the J gene end by 9 bases; junction bases not matched to a gene: 8. In DNA form, the CDR3 reads TGTGCCAGCAGCCCCGGGACAGGGTTTTTGCAGTACTTC. This sequence encodes CASSPGTGFLQYF.

The J gene is TRBJ1-1, the V gene TRBV7-2, with 9 bases fitting TRBD1. J lost 5 bases, V lost 4 bases, and 8 bases had no gene match. Germline values: CDR1 SGHTA, CDR2 FQGNSA. The length of the CDR3 is 15 residues. This chain's CDR3 is CASSYRQGVGTEAFF. CDR3 nucleotides: TGTGCCAGCAGCTATCGACAGGGGGTAGGAACTGAAGCTTTCTTT.

The rearrangement joins TRBV9 to TRBJ2-7; D uncertain. Trimming took off 0 bases at V and 2 bases at J, with 9 bases between the two ends. The CDR3 consists of 14 residues. Germline V CDR1 and CDR2: SGDLS, YYNGEE. The CDR3 region is CASSVGVRTYEQYF. CDR3 in DNA: TGTGCCAGCAGCGTAGGTGTTAGAACCTACGAGCAGTACTTC.

Turning to this clone: Mismatch with germline at one junction end may stem from a read error. This chain uses TRBV19 with TRBJ2-1; 9 bases fit TRBD2. The CDR3 sequence is 15 residues long. CDR1 is LNHDA, CDR2 SQIVND, per germline (reference sequence). The CDR3: CASSRGTSSRPVLIF. CDR3 DNA: TGTGCCAGTAGTCGAGGGACTAGCTCCAGACCTGTTTTAATCTTC.

The V gene is TRBV6-5, the J gene TRBJ1-4, with D maybe TRBD1 (5 bases). Germline V gene lookup returns CDR1 MNHEY and CDR2 SVGAGI. The CDR3 runs 14 residues. V lost 6 bases, J lost 5 bases, and 13 bases lay in between. The CDR3 protein is CASRIWGQNEKLFF. The CDR3, as DNA: TGTGCCAGCAGAATCTGGGGCCAGAATGAAAAACTGTTTTTT.

The chain couples TRBV29-1 to TRBJ1-3; D not resolved. CDR1 and CDR2 (germline): SQVTM, ANQGSEA. The CDR3 length is 12 residues. The ends were cut back, 5 bases at V and 0 bases at J, with 5 bases in the middle. CDR3 nucleotide sequence: TGCAGCGTTTACAGCTCTGGAAACACCATATATTTT. This gives the protein CSVYSSGNTIYF.

This chain uses TRBV28 with TRBJ1-6; the D is unclear. Between the trimmed V and J ends, which lost 5 bases and 2 bases, there was a span of 7 bases. The CDR3 length is 14 residues. The V gene's germline CDR1 is MDHEN and CDR2 SYDVKM. Written as DNA, the CDR3 is TGTGCCAGCAGTCTCTTGACCTATAATTCACCCCTCCACTTT. This encodes CASSLLTYNSPLHF.

This chain links TRBV28 with TRBJ1-5, with 8 positions matching TRBD1. The CDR3 has 18 amino acids. CDR1 is MDHEN and CDR2 is SYDVKM in the germline V gene. The junction had 14 bases not matched to a gene; V was cut back by 5 bases and J by 2 bases. CDR3 in DNA: TGTGCCAGCAGTCGCCGGAGGGACAGGTGGTCGGGCAATCAGCCCCAGCATTTT. The encoded protein is CASSRRRDRWSGNQPQHF.

The rearrangement links TRBV6-1 to TRBJ2-2; 7 bases map to TRBD1. V was clipped by 4 bases and J by 0 bases; unmatched bases: 8. Germline CDR1 reads MNHNS; CDR2 reads SASEGT. The CDR3 contains 17 residues. CDR3 loop: CASSVRGTDANTGELFF. Written as DNA, the CDR3 is TGTGCCAGCAGTGTTCGTGGGACAGACGCGAACACCGGGGAGCTGTTTTTT.

This chain uses TRBV29-1 with TRBJ1-1; D may be TRBD1 (5 bases). The germline gives CDR1 SQVTM, CDR2 ANQGSEA. The CDR3 is 15 amino acids. Trimming took 5 bases from V and 3 from J, leaving 19 bases between them. The CDR3 protein is CSVSPPGGADTEAFF. DNA of the CDR3: TGCAGCGTTTCCCCCCCGGGAGGGGCTGACACTGAAGCTTTCTTT.